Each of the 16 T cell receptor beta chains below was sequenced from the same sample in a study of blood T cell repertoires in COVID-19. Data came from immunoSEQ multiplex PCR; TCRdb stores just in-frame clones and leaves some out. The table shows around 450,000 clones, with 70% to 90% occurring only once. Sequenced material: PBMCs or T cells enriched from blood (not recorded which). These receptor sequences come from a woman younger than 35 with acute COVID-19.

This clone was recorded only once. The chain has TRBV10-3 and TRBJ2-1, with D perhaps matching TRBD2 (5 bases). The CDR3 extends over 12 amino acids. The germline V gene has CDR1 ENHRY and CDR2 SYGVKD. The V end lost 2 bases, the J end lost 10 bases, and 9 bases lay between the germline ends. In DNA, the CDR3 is TGTGCCATCAGTGAGCCGAGAGGGGAGCAGTTCTTC. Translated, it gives CAISEPRGEQFF.

In DNA, the CDR3 is TGTGCCAGCAGCCGACAGGGGAGCGGCAATCAGCCCCAGCATTTT. Its translation is CASSRQGSGNQPQHF. J is TRBJ1-5 and V is TRBV7-9; 8 bases map to TRBD1. The germline CDR1 and CDR2 sequences are SEHNR and FQNEAQ (reference sequence). There are 15 residues in the CDR3. V was pared by 5 bases and J by 2 bases, with 5 bases of the junction left unmatched.

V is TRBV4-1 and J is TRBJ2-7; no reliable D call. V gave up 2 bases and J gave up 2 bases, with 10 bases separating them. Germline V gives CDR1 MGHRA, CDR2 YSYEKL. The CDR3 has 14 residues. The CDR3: CASSQLPGPYEQYF. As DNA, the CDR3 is TGCGCCAGCAGCCAACTTCCGGGTCCCTACGAGCAGTACTTC.

This CDR3 reads CASSKLAGGQETQYF. The CDR3 region has the DNA TGTGCCAGCAGTAAATTAGCGGGGGGGCAAGAGACCCAGTACTTC. The chain carries TRBV6-5 and TRBJ2-5; 11 bases map to TRBD2. There are 15 residues in the CDR3. With 5 bases clipped from V and 2 bases from J, the junction kept 4 bases outside the gene matches. Germline-derived CDR1 and CDR2 are MNHEY and SVGAGI.

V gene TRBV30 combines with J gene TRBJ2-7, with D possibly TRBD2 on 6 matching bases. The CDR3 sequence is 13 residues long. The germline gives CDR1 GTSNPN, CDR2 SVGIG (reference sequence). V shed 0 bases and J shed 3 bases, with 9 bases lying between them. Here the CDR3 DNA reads TGTGCCTGGAGTGTGACGGGAGTCTACGAGCAGTACTTC. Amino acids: CAWSVTGVYEQYF.

This CDR3 reads CASSHRPSGKQEQYF. For the CDR3, the DNA is TGTGCCAGCAGCCACCGTCCTAGCGGGAAGCAGGAGCAGTACTTC. The chain combines TRBV3-1 (or the pseudogene TRBV3-2) with TRBJ2-7, with TRBD2 matching 9 bases. The CDR3 sequence is 15 residues long. Trimming took 3 bases from V and 7 from J; bases not matched to a gene: 10. Germline CDR1 and CDR2: LGHDT and YNNKEL (reference sequence).

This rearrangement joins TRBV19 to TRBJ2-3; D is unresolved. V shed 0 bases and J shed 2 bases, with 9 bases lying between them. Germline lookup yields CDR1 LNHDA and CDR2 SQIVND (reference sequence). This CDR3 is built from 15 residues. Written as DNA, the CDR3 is TGTGCCAGTAGTATAGAGGTGAGCGTCACAGATACGCAGTATTTT. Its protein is CASSIEVSVTDTQYF.

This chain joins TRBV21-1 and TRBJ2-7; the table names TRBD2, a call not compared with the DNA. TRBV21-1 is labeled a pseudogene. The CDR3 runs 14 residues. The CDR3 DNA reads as TGTGCCAGCAGCTTCCGGACTGTGACCTACGAGCAGTACTTC. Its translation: CASSFRTVTYEQYF.

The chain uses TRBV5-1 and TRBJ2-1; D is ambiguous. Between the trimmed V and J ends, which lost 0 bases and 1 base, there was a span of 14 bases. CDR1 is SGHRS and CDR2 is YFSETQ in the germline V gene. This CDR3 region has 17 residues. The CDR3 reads CASSLASPFQSYNEQFF. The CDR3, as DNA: TGCGCCAGCAGCTTGGCCTCCCCGTTCCAGTCCTACAATGAGCAGTTCTTC.

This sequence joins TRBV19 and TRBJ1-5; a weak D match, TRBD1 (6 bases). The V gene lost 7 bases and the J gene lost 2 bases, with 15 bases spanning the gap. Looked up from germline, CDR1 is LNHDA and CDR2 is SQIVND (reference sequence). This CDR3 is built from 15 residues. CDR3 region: CASNEQGYRNQPQHF. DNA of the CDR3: TGTGCCAGTAACGAACAGGGATACCGCAATCAGCCCCAGCATTTT. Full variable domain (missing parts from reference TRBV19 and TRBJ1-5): DGGITQSPKYLFRKEGQNVTLSCEQNLNHDAMYWYRQDPGQGLRLIYYSQIVNDFQKGDIAEGYSVSREKKESFPLTVTSAQKNPTAFYLCASNEQGYRNQPQHFGDGTRLSIL.

DNA of the CDR3: TGTGCCAGCAGCCCAACGACAGGGCCCAGTCCCCAGCATTTT. Protein product: CASSPTTGPSPQHF. The chain recombines TRBV5-5 with TRBJ1-5; 7 positions match TRBD1. Germline V gene lookup returns CDR1 SGHKS and CDR2 YYEKEE (reference sequence). V trimming: 4 bases; J trimming: 10 bases; junction bases outside the gene matches: 11. The CDR3 consists of 14 residues.

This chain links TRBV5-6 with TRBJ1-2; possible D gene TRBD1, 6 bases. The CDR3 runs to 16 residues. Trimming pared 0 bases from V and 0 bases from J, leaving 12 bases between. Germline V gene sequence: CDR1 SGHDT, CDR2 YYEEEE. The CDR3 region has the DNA TGTGCCAGCAGCTTGGGACGCAGGGGATCTAACTATGGCTACACCTTC. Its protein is CASSLGRRGSNYGYTF.

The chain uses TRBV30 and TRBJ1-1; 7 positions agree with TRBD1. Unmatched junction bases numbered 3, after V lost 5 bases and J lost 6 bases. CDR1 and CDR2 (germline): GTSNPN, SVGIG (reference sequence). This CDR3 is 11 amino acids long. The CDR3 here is CAWATGAEAFF. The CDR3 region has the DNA TGTGCCTGGGCTACAGGGGCTGAAGCTTTCTTT.

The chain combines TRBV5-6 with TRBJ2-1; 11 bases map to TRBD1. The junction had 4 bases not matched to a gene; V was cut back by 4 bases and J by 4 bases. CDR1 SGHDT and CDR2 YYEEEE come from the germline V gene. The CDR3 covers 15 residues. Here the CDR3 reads CASSIGTGGYNEQFF. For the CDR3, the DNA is TGTGCCAGCAGCATAGGGACAGGGGGATACAATGAGCAGTTCTTC.

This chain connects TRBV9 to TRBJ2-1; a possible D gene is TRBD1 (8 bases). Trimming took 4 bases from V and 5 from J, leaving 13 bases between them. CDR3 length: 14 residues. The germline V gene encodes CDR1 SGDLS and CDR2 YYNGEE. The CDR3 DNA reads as TGTGCCAGCAGCCCAACAGGGGGGGACAATGAGCAGTTCTTC. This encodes CASSPTGGDNEQFF. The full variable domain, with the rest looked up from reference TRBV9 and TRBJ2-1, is DSGVTQTPKHLITATGQRVTLRCSPRSGDLSVYWYQQSLDQGLQFLIQYYNGEERAKGNILERFSAQQFPDLHSELNLSSLELGDSALYFCASSPTGGDNEQFFGPGTRLTVL.

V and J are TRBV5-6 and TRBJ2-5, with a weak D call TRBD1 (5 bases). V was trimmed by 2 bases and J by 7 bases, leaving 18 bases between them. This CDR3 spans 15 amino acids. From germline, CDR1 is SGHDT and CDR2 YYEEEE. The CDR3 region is CASSFLDSAIRTQYF. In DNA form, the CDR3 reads TGTGCCAGCAGCTTCCTAGACAGTGCGATCAGGACCCAGTACTTC.